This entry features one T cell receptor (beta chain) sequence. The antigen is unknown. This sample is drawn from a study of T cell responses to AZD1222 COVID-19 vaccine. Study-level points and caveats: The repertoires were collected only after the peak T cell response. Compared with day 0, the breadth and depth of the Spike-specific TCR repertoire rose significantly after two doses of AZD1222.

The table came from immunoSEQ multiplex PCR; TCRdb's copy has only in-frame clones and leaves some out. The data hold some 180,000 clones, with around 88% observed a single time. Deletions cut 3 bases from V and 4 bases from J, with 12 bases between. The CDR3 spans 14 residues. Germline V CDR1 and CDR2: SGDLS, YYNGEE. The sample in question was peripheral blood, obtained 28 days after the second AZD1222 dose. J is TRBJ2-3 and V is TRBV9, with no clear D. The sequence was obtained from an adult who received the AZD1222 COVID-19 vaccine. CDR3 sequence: CASSDVKGADTQYF. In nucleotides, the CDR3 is TGTGCCAGCAGCGATGTGAAGGGTGCAGATACGCAGTATTTT.